The rows below give T cell receptor beta chains drawn from one sample of a study of Ad26.COV2.S vaccination and SARS-CoV-2 variants. Profiled with immunoSEQ multiplex PCR; TCRdb holds only in-frame clones, not every one. This table has 400,000 to 450,000 clones, around 93% appearing once. The source material was peripheral blood, sampled in a trial of Ad26.COV2.S vaccine versus placebo. The receptors here all came from a person between 18 and 65 years old who received the Ad26.COV2.S COVID-19 vaccine or a placebo. CDR3s include the opening cysteine and the closing phenylalanine or tryptophan. Each record gives: clone size, V gene, J gene, D gene, CDR3 protein, CDR3 DNA. The D gene is left open where the match is weak. The size entry is marked missing in some rows and otherwise reads once, few, many or a size class.

clone size: .
V gene: TRBV4-3
J gene: TRBJ2-3
D gene: .
CDR3 protein: CASSQVLGGSHTDTQYF
CDR3 DNA: TGCGCCAGCAGCCAAGTGTTAGGTGGCAGTCACACAGATACGCAGTATTTT

clone size: .
V gene: TRBV6-5
J gene: TRBJ1-2
D gene: .
CDR3 protein: CASRRARSDGYGYTF
CDR3 DNA: TGTGCCAGCAGAAGGGCCAGGTCGGACGGCTATGGCTACACCTTC

clone size: .
V gene: TRBV19
J gene: TRBJ2-7
D gene: .
CDR3 protein: CASSIAKGSYEQYF
CDR3 DNA: TGTGCCAGTAGTATAGCTAAGGGGAGCTACGAGCAGTACTTC

clone size: .
V gene: TRBV3-1/TRBV3-2
J gene: TRBJ2-7
D gene: TRBD1
CDR3 protein: CASSPPGGRTYEQYF
CDR3 DNA: TGTGCCAGCAGCCCGCCAGGGGGCAGGACCTACGAGCAGTACTTC

clone size: .
V gene: TRBV11-2
J gene: TRBJ2-5
D gene: .
CDR3 protein: CASSQGVETQYF
CDR3 DNA: TGTGCCAGCAGCCAAGGGGTAGAGACCCAGTACTTC

clone size: .
V gene: TRBV2
J gene: TRBJ1-3
D gene: .
CDR3 protein: CASSVAGGSKGNTIYF
CDR3 DNA: TGTGCCAGCAGTGTTGCGGGGGGTAGTAAGGGAAACACCATATATTTT

clone size: .
V gene: TRBV7-8
J gene: TRBJ2-2
D gene: .
CDR3 protein: CASSLYRLLETGELFF
CDR3 DNA: TGTGCCAGCAGCTTATACCGGTTATTAGAAACCGGGGAGCTGTTTTTT

clone size: .
V gene: TRBV4-1
J gene: TRBJ1-2
D gene: .
CDR3 protein: CASSQVDRTNYGYTF
CDR3 DNA: TGCGCCAGCAGCCAAGTTGACCGGACTAACTATGGCTACACCTTC

clone size: .
V gene: TRBV6-5
J gene: TRBJ2-7
D gene: .
CDR3 protein: CASRLTDGGHEQYF
CDR3 DNA: TGTGCCAGCAGACTTACCGACGGGGGGCATGAGCAGTACTTC

clone size: .
V gene: TRBV13
J gene: TRBJ1-1
D gene: .
CDR3 protein: CASSQPPGVNTEAFF
CDR3 DNA: TGTGCCAGCAGCCAACCCCCTGGGGTGAACACTGAAGCTTTCTTT

clone size: .
V gene: TRBV15
J gene: TRBJ1-5
D gene: .
CDR3 protein: CATSLGEGGQPQHF
CDR3 DNA: TGTGCCACCAGCCTCGGGGAGGGGGGTCAGCCCCAGCATTTT

clone size: .
V gene: TRBV6-1
J gene: TRBJ1-1
D gene: .
CDR3 protein: CASSEALLRGNTEAFF
CDR3 DNA: TGTGCCAGCAGTGAAGCGCTTCTACGTGGGAACACTGAAGCTTTCTTT

clone size: once
V gene: TRBV6-5
J gene: TRBJ2-7
D gene: TRBD2
CDR3 protein: CASPGRRLAPRWYF
CDR3 DNA: TGTGCCAGCCCGGGAAGAAGACTAGCGCCTCGCTGGTACTTC

clone size: .
V gene: TRBV30
J gene: TRBJ1-2
D gene: .
CDR3 protein: CAWSEGGDYGYTF
CDR3 DNA: TGTGCCTGGAGTGAGGGGGGCGATTATGGCTACACCTTC

clone size: .
V gene: TRBV5-4
J gene: TRBJ2-7
D gene: TRBD2
CDR3 protein: CASSVDERGEKQYF
CDR3 DNA: TGTGCCAGCAGCGTGGACGAGCGGGGGGAAAAGCAGTACTTC